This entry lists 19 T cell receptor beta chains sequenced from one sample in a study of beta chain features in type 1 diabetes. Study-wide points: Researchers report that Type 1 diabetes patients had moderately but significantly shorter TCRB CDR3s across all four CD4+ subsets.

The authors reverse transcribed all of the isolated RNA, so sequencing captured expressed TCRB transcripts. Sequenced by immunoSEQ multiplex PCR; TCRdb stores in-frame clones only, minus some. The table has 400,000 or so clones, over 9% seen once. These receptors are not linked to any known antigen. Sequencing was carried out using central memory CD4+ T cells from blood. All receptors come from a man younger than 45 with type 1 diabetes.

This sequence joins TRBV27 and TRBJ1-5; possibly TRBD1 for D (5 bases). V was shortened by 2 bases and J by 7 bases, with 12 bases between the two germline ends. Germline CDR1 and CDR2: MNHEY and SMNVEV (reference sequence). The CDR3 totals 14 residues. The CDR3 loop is CASSLTQAGQPQHF. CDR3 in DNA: TGTGCCAGCAGTTTAACACAGGCAGGACAGCCCCAGCATTTT.

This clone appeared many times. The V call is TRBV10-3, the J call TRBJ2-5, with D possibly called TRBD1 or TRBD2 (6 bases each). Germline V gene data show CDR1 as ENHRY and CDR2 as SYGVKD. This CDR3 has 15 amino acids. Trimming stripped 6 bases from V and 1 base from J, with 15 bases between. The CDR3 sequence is CAIRSAQGGQETQYF. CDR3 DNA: TGTGCCATCAGGTCCGCACAGGGAGGCCAAGAGACCCAGTACTTC.

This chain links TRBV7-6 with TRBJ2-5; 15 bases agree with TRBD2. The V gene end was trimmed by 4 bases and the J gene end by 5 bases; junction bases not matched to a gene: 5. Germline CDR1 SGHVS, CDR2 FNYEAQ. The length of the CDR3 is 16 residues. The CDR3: CASSSGLAGGPETQYF. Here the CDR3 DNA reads TGTGCCAGCAGCTCCGGACTAGCGGGAGGGCCCGAGACCCAGTACTTC.

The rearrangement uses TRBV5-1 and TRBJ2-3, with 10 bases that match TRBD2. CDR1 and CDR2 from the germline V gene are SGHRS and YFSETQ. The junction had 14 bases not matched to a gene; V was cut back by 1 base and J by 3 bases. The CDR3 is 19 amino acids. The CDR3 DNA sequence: TGCGCCAGCAGCTTGTCCCCTAGCGGGAGTAGTGGGGAGACAGATACGCAGTATTTT. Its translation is CASSLSPSGSSGETDTQYF.

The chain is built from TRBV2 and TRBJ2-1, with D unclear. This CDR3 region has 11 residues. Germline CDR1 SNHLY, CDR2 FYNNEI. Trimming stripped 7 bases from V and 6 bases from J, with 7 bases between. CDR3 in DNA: TGTGCCAGCACCACCTCCAATGAGCAGTTCTTC. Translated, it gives CASTTSNEQFF.

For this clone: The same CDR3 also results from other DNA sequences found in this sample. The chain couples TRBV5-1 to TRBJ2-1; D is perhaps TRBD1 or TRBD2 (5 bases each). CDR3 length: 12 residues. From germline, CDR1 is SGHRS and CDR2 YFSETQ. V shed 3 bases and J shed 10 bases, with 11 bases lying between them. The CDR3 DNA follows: TGCGCCAGCAGCTCTTCAGGGAGAGAGCAGTTCTTC. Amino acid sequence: CASSSSGREQFF.

The CDR3 DNA is TGTGCCAGCAGCTTTGGAACGAGGATCGAAAAACTGTTTTTT. Translation gives CASSFGTRIEKLFF. This rearrangement joins TRBV5-4 to TRBJ1-4; D not resolved. V gave up 2 bases and J gave up 8 bases, with 13 bases separating them. The CDR3 extends over 14 amino acids. Germline values: CDR1 SGHNT, CDR2 YYREEE (reference sequence).

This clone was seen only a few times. CDR3 protein: CASMHPNTGELFF. The CDR3 coding sequence is TGTGCCAGCATGCATCCGAACACCGGGGAGCTGTTTTTT. The chain couples TRBV6-5 to TRBJ2-2; D is unresolved. The CDR3 length is 13 residues. Trimming removed 7 bases from V and 0 bases from J, with 6 bases in between. Germline CDR1 reads MNHEY; CDR2 reads SVGAGI.

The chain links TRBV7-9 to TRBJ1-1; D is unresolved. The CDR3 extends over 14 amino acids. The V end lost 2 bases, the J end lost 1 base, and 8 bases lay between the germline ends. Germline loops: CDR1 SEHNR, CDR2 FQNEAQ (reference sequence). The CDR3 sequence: CASSLMDGNTEAFF. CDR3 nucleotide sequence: TGTGCCAGCAGCTTAATGGACGGGAACACTGAAGCTTTCTTT.

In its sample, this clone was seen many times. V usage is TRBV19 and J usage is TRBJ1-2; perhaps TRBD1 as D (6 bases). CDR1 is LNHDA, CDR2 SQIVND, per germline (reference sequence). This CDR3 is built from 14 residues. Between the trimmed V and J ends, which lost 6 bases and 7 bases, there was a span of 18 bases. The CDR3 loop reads CASSPDSPSAGYTF. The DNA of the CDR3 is TGTGCCAGTAGCCCGGACAGTCCCTCCGCTGGCTACACCTTC.

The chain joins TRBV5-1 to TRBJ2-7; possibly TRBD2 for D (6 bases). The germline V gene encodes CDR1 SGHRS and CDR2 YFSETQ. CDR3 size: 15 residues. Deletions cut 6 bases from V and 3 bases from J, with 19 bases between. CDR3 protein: CASNPGAATIYEQYF. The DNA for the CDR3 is TGCGCCAGCAACCCGGGAGCGGCGACTATCTACGAGCAGTACTTC.

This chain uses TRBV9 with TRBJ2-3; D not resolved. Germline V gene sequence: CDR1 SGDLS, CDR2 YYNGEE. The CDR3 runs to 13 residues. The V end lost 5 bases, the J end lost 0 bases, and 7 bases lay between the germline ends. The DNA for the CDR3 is TGTGCCAGCAGGTCGGACAGCACAGATACGCAGTATTTT. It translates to CASRSDSTDTQYF.

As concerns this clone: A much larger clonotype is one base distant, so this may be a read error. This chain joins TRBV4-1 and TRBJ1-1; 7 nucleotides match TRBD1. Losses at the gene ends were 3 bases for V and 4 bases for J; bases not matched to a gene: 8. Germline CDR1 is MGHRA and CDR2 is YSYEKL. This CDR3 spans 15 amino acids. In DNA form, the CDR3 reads TGCGCCAGCAGCCACGGACAGGTTGGCGGCACTGAAGCTTTCTTT. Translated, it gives CASSHGQVGGTEAFF.

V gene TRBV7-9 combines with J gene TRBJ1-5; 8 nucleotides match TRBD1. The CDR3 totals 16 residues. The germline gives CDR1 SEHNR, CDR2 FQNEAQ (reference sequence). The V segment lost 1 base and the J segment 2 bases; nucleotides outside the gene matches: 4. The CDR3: CASSLDRGAGNQPQHF. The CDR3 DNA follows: TGTGCCAGCAGCTTAGACAGGGGGGCGGGCAATCAGCCCCAGCATTTT.

The DNA of the CDR3 is TGTGCCAGCATGGTACAGGGGCACACTGAAGCTTTCTTT. Its translation: CASMVQGHTEAFF. The V and J genes are TRBV2 and TRBJ1-1, with 7 bases aligning to TRBD1. The CDR3 has 13 residues. From germline, CDR1 is SNHLY and CDR2 FYNNEI. With 7 bases clipped from V and 3 bases from J, the junction kept 5 bases outside the gene matches.

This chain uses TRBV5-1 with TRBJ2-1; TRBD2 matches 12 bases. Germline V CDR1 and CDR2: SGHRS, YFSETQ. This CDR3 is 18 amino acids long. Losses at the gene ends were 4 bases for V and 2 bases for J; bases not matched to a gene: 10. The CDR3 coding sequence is TGCGCCAGCAGCCCCGGGACTAGCGGGTACGAAACCTACAATGAGCAGTTCTTC. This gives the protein CASSPGTSGYETYNEQFF.

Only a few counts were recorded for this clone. For the CDR3, the DNA is TGTGCCAGCAGCTTAGCGGGACAGGGGAATCAGTACTTC. Its protein product is CASSLAGQGNQYF. The J gene is TRBJ2-4, the V gene TRBV7-9, with 10 bases that match TRBD1. Trimming cost V 0 bases and J 12 bases; bases outside gene matches: 2. Germline CDR1 is SEHNR and CDR2 is FQNEAQ (reference sequence). The CDR3 sequence is 13 residues long.

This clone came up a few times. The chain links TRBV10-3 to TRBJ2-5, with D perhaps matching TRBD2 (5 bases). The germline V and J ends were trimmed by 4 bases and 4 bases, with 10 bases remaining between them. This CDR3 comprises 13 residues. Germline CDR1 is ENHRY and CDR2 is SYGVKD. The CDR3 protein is CAISGPGRETQYF. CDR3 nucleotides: TGTGCCATCAGTGGACCGGGGAGAGAGACCCAGTACTTC.

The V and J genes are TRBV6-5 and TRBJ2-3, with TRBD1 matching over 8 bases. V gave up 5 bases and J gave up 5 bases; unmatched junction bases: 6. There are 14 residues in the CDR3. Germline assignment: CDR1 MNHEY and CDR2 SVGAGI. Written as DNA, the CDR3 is TGTGCCAGCAGTCAGGACAGGGCTAAAGATACGCAGTATTTT. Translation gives CASSQDRAKDTQYF.